Shown below are 7 T cell receptor beta chains from a single sample sequenced in a study of shared clonotypes between healthy human individuals. Data came from immunoSEQ multiplex PCR; TCRdb stores just in-frame clones and leaves some out. The sample records approximately 1.1 million clones, 70% to 80% being singletons. Specimen: memory CD4+ T cells from PBMCs. Subset given: CD45RA-negative fraction. The receptors derive from a young man in good health. Some clones in this sample may be carry-over from other donors' samples.

This CDR3 reads CASSISGWDSEAFF. CDR3 bases: TGTGCCAGTAGTATTTCAGGGTGGGATTCTGAAGCTTTCTTT. The chain has TRBV19 and TRBJ1-1, with a weak D call TRBD1 (5 bases). Germline values: CDR1 LNHDA, CDR2 SQIVND (reference sequence). V lost 3 bases, J lost 6 bases, and 14 bases lay in between. This CDR3 has 14 amino acids.

As regards this clone: This sequence may be a read error, since a much larger clone differs from it by one base. The chain combines TRBV7-2 with TRBJ2-5, with TRBD2 as a possible D gene (5 bases). CDR3 size: 13 residues. Per germline, CDR1 SGHTA and CDR2 FQGNSA. V was pared by 3 bases and J by 1 base, with 6 bases between. The CDR3 DNA is TGTGCCAGCAGCTTCCGGGGCCAAGAGACCCAGTACTTC. This gives the protein CASSFRGQETQYF.

The chain recombines TRBV19 with TRBJ2-5; D is perhaps TRBD2 (7 bases). The V and J ends lost 3 bases and 5 bases respectively, with 16 bases between them. The germline gives CDR1 LNHDA, CDR2 SQIVND (reference sequence). The length of the CDR3 is 15 residues. Here the CDR3 DNA reads TGTGCCAGTAGTATTGGGGGGGCGGTCAGGGAGACCCAGTACTTC. Its translation: CASSIGGAVRETQYF.

The V gene is TRBV7-9, the J gene TRBJ1-5, with a weak D call TRBD1 (5 bases). The ends were cut back, 4 bases at V and 9 bases at J, with 22 bases in the middle. The CDR3 contains 16 residues. Germline V gives CDR1 SEHNR, CDR2 FQNEAQ (reference sequence). The CDR3 bases are TGTGCCAGCAGCTCAACCTGGGCCGGGACGCTAGGGCCCCAGCATTTT. It translates to CASSSTWAGTLGPQHF.

This clone was seen only a few times. The CDR3 DNA follows: TGTGCCAGCAGTTCTGGAGAGGCGAACACCGGGGAGCTGTTTTTT. This gives the protein CASSSGEANTGELFF. The J gene is TRBJ2-2, the V gene TRBV28; D ambiguous. The CDR3 is 15 amino acids. Germline V gene sequence: CDR1 MDHEN, CDR2 SYDVKM. V was clipped by 4 bases and J by 0 bases, with 9 bases between them.

This sequence joins TRBV6-1 and TRBJ1-2, with TRBD1 matching 7 bases. This CDR3 region has 15 residues. CDR1 and CDR2 (germline): MNHNS, SASEGT. Losses at the gene ends were 5 bases for V and 1 base for J; bases not matched to a gene: 7. In DNA form, the CDR3 reads TGTGCCAGCAGTCTCCGGGACAGTTATAACTATGGCTACACCTTC. Protein product: CASSLRDSYNYGYTF.

CDR3 bases: TGTGCCAGCAGTTTATTCGCGCGGGAGCAGTACTTC. Residues: CASSLFAREQYF. This chain connects TRBV28 to TRBJ2-7; D call uncertain. Trimming stripped 1 base from V and 7 bases from J, with 8 bases between. CDR1 and CDR2 (germline): MDHEN, SYDVKM. This CDR3 is 12 amino acids long.